This T cell receptor (beta chain) was found in a study of naive and memory T cell subsets. This clonotype was counted at least ten times. The antigen remains undetermined. Ligated cDNA underwent four rounds of PCR with nested alpha and beta constant region primers and SP2. For blood and skin samples, reverse transcription used TCR alpha and beta constant primers. TCRdb re-called the 5' RACE reads through MiXCR, storing one row per CDR3 protein. This table has about 62,000 distinct CDR3 sequences, 6% to 8.5% appearing once. The CDR3 totals 15 residues. V lost 6 bases to trimming and J lost 4 bases; unmatched junction nucleotides: 4. The germline V gene encodes CDR1 SNHLY and CDR2 FYNNEI. An oligonucleotide containing a UMI was ligated to the 3' end of TCR cDNA. Adult healthy volunteers gave 2.5 ml peripheral blood for whole-blood RNA. Input was roughly 1 to 1,100 ng of DNase-treated total RNA without cell sorting.

Findings and caveats of the study: Potentially, T cell activation and differentiation skew this RNA-based measurement.

V and J are TRBV2 and TRBJ2-1, with TRBD2 matching 12 bases. The sequence derives from a female donor in good health. The CDR3 nucleotides read TGTGCCAGCAGAGGGACTAGCGGGTTATACAATGAGCAGTTCTTC. Amino acids: CASRGTSGLYNEQFF.